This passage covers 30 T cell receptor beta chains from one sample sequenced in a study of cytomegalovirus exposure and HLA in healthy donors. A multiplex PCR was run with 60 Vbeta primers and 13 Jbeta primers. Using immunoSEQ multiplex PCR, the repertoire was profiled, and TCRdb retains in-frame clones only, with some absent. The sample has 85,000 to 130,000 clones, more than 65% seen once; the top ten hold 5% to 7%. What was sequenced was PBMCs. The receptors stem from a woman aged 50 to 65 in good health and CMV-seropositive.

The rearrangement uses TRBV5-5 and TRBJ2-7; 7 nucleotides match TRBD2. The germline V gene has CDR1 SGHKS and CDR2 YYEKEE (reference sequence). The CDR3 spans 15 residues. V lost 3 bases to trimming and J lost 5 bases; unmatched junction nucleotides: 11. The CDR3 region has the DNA TGTGCCAGCAGCTGGGAGGGCAGGGATAGCGACGAGCAGTACTTC. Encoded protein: CASSWEGRDSDEQYF.

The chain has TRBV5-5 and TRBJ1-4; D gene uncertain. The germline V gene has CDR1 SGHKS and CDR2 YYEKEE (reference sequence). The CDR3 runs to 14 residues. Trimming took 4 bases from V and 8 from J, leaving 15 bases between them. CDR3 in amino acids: CASSSYPGPEKLFF. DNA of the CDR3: TGTGCCAGCAGCAGCTACCCGGGTCCAGAAAAACTGTTTTTT.

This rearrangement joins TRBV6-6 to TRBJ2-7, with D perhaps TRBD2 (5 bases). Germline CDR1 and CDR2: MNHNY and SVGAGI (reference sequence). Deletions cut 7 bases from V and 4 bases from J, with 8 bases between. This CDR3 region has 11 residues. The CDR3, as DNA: TGTGCCAGCATTCGGGATTACGAGCAGTACTTC. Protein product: CASIRDYEQYF.

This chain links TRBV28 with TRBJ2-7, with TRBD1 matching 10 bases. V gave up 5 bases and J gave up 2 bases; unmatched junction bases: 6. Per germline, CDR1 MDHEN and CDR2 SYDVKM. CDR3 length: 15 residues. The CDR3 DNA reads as TGTGCCAGCAGTCCCCCGGGGACAGGGGCCTACGAGCAGTACTTC. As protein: CASSPPGTGAYEQYF.

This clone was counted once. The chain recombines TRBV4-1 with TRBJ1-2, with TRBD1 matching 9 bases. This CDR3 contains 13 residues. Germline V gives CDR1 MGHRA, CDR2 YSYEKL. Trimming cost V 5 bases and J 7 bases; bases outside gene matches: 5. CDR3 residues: CASSTRDRAGYTF. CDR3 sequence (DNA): TGCGCCAGCAGCACCCGGGACAGGGCTGGCTACACCTTC.

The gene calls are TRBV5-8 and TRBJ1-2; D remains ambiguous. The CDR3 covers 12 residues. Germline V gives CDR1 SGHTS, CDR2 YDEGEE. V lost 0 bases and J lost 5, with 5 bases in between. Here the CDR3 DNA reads TGTGCCAGCAGCTTGGGCCAGTATGGCTACACCTTC. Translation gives CASSLGQYGYTF.

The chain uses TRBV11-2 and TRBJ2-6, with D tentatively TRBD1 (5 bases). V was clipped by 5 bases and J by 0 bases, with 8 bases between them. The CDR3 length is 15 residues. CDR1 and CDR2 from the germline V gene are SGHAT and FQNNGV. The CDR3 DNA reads TGTGCCAGCAGCCCACAGGTCTCTGGGGCCAACGTCCTGACTTTC. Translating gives CASSPQVSGANVLTF. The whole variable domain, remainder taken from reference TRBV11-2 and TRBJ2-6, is EAGVAQSPRYKIIEKRQSVAFWCNPISGHATLYWYQQILGQGPKLLIQFQNNGVVDDSQLPKDRFSAERLKGVDSTLKIQPAKLEDSAVYLCASSPQVSGANVLTFGAGSRLTVL.

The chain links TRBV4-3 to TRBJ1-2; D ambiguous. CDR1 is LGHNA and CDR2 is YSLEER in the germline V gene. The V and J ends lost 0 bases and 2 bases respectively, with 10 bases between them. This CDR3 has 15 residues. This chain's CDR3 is CASSQDPTPNYGYTF. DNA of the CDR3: TGCGCCAGCAGCCAAGATCCGACACCAAACTATGGCTACACCTTC.

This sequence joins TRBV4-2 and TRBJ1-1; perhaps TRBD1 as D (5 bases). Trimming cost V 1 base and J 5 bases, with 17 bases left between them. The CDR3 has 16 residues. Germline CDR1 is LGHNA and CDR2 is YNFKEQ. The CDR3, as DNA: TGTGCCAGCAGCCAAGTAGCCAATAGGGGTTTGACTGAAGCTTTCTTT. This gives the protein CASSQVANRGLTEAFF.

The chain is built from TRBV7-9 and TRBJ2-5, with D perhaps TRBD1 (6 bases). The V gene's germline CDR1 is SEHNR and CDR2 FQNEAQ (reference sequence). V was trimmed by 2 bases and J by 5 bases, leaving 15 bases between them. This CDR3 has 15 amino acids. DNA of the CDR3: TGTGCCAGCAGCTTAAATCCCCAGAGGGGGGAGACCCAGTACTTC. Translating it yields CASSLNPQRGETQYF.

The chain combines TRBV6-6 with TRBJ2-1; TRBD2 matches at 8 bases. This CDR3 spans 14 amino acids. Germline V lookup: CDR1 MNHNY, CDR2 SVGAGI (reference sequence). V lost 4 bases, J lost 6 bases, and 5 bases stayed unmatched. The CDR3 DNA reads TGTGCCAGCAGTTTAGCGGGGCGTAGCAATGAGCAGTTCTTC. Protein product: CASSLAGRSNEQFF.

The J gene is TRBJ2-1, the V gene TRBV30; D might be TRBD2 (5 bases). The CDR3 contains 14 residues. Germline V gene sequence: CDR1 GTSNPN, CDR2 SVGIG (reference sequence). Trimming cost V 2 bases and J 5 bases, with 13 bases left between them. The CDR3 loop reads CAWSPGLGDNEQFF. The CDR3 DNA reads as TGTGCCTGGAGTCCCGGACTGGGAGACAATGAGCAGTTCTTC.

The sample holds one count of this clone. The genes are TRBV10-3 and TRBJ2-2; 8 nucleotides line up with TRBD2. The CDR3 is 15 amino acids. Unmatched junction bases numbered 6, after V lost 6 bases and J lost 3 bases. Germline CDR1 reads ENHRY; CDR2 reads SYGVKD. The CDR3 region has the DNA TGTGCCATCAGCTTCGGGGGGGCCGACACCGGGGAGCTGTTTTTT. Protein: CAISFGGADTGELFF.

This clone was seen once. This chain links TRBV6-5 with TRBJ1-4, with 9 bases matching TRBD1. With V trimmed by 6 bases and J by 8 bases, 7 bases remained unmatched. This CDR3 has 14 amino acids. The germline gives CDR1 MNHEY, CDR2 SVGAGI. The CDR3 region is CASSRDRDGEKLFF. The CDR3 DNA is TGTGCCAGCAGCCGGGACAGGGATGGGGAAAAACTGTTTTTT.

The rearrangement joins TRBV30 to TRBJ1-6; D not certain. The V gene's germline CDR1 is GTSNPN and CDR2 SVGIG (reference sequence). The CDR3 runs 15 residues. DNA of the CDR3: TGTGCTTGTCGTGGACTCTCGGGAAATAATTCACCCCTCCACTTT. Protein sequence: CACRGLSGNNSPLHF.

The CDR3 spells CASSRAEGQPQHF. The CDR3 coding sequence is TGTGCCAGCAGCAGGGCAGAGGGTCAGCCCCAGCATTTT. The gene calls are TRBV7-7 and TRBJ1-5; no firm D call. CDR3 length equals 13 residues. V lost 5 bases and J 6 bases, leaving 11 bases between the germline ends. CDR1 is SSHAT, CDR2 FNYEAQ, per germline (reference sequence).

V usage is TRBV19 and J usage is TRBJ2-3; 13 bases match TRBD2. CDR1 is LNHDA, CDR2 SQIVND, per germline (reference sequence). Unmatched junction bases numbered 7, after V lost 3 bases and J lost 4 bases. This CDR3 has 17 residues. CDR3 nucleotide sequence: TGTGCCAGTAGTATGAGGACTAGCGGGGGCATGGCAGATACGCAGTATTTT. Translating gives CASSMRTSGGMADTQYF.

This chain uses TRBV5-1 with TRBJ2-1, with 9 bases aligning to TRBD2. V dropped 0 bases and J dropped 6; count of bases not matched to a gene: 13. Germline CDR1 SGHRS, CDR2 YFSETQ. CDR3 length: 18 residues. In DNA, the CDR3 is TGCGCCAGCAGCTTGGCGGGGACGGGCGGGGGGGCAGCCAATGAGCAGTTCTTC. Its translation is CASSLAGTGGGAANEQFF. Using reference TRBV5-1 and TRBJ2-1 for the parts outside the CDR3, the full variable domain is KAGVTQTPRYLIKTRGQQVTLSCSPISGHRSVSWYQQTPGQGLQFLFEYFSETQRNKGNFPGRFSGRQFSNSRSEMNVSTLELGDSALYLCASSLAGTGGGAANEQFFGPGTRLTVL.

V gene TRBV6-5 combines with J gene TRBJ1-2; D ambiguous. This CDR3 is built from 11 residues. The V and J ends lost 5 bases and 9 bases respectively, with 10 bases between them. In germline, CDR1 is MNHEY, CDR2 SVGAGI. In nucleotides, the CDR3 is TGTGCCAGCAGTCCCGGGAGAAGCTACACCTTC. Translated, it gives CASSPGRSYTF.

CDR3 bases: TGTGCCAGCAGCCAGGTGTGGGGCGGCGCTGAAGCTTTCTTT. It yields the protein CASSQVWGGAEAFF. The rearrangement uses TRBV5-6 and TRBJ1-1, with D possibly TRBD1 on 5 matching bases. The CDR3 spans 14 residues. V gave up 4 bases and J gave up 6 bases, with 16 bases separating them. In germline, CDR1 is SGHDT, CDR2 YYEEEE.

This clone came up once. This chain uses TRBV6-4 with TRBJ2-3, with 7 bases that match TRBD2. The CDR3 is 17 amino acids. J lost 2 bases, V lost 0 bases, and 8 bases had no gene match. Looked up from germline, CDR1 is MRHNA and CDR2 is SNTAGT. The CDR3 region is CASSDSRVAGHTDTQYF. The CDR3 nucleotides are TGTGCCAGCAGTGACTCGCGGGTAGCGGGCCACACAGATACGCAGTATTTT.

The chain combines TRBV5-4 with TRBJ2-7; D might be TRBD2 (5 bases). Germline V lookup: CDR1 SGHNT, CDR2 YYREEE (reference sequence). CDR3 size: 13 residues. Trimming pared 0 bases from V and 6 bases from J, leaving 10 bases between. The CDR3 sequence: CASSLGEKREQYF. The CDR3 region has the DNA TGTGCCAGCAGCTTGGGGGAGAAGCGCGAGCAGTACTTC.

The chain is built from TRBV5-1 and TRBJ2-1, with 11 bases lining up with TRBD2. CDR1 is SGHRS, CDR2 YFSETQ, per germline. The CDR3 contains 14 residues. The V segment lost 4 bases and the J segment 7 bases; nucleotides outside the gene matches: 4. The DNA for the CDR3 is TGCGCCAGCAGCCCCGGGACTAGCGGAAATGAGCAGTTCTTC. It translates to CASSPGTSGNEQFF.

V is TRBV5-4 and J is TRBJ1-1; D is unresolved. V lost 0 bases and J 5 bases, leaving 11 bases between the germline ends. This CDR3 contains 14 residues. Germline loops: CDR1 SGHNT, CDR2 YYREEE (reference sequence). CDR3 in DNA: TGTGCCAGCAGCTTGGGGCAGACGGGGACTGAAGCTTTCTTT. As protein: CASSLGQTGTEAFF.

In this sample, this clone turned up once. CDR3 in DNA: TGTGCCAGTAGATCGTATGCGGTTAGCACAGATACGCAGTATTTT. It codes for CASRSYAVSTDTQYF. The genes are TRBV19 and TRBJ2-3; D not resolved. Trimming cost V 6 bases and J 0 bases, with 13 bases left between them. CDR1 is LNHDA and CDR2 is SQIVND in the germline V gene (reference sequence). There are 15 residues in the CDR3.

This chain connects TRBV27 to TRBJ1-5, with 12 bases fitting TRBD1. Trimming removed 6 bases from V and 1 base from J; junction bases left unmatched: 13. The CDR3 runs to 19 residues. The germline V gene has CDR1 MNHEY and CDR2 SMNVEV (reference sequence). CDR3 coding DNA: TGTGCCAGCAGCCAGAAATGGGACAGGGGGCTTCTGAGCAATCAGCCCCAGCATTTT. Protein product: CASSQKWDRGLLSNQPQHF.

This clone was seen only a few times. The CDR3 DNA follows: TGTGCCAGCAGCTTCTCTCGGAACACTGAAGCTTTCTTT. It codes for CASSFSRNTEAFF. This chain links TRBV5-5 with TRBJ1-1; D is unresolved. V lost 2 bases and J lost 1, with 6 bases in between. The CDR3 has 13 amino acids. Germline-derived CDR1 and CDR2 are SGHKS and YYEKEE (reference sequence).

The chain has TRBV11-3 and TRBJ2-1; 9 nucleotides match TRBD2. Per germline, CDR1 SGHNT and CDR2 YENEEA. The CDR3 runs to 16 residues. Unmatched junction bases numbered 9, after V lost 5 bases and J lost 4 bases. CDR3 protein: CASSPVTSGGYNEQFF. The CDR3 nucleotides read TGTGCCAGCAGCCCAGTAACAAGCGGGGGGTACAATGAGCAGTTCTTC.

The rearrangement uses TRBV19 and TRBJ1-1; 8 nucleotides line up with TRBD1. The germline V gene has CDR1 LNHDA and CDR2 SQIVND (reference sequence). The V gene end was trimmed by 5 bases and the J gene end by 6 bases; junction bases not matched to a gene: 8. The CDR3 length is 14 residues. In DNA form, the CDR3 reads TGTGCCAGTAGTCCGGACAGGGAAGGCCCTGAAGCTTTCTTT. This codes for CASSPDREGPEAFF.

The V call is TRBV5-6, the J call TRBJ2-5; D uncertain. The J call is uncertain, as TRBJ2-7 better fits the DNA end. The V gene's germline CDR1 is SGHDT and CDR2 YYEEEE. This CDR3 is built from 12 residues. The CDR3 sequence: CASSFWDYEQYF. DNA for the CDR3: TGTGCCAGCAGCTTTTGGGACTACGAGCAGTACTTC.